This T cell receptor beta chain is from a study of cytomegalovirus exposure and HLA in healthy donors (dated by TCRdb to about 2017). Context from the whole study: A later analysis indicated that the 120 validation repertoires were generated on the platform also employed for the 720 or so repertoires of the first cohort. The study aimed to test whether signatures of past pathogen exposure could be identified by cataloging public T cell receptors. Besides the first cohort of around 670 subjects, a separate validation cohort made up of over 95 different subjects was used. To predict cytomegalovirus infection status, the study brought together high-throughput TCR immunosequencing, statistical association of individual TCRs with disease status, and machine learning. The research as a whole found: In both the original and validation cohorts, the classifier was reported to diagnose cytomegalovirus status with high specificity and sensitivity. Most TCR sequences were seen in very few donors, while some public TCRs were found in many individuals. In a later analysis, TCRs clustered in the first cohort were found to also tend to co-occur in the 100 to 150 validation repertoires, with over 90% of cluster scores above 0. It was suggested by the authors that the approach could potentially be generalized to other disease states and immunological phenotypes. A few of the identified cytomegalovirus-associated TCR beta chains were confirmed in vitro to be specific for cytomegalovirus antigens. The study gave a list of 150 to 200 TCR beta chains associated with cytomegalovirus. All 120 or so repertoires were used to score co-occurrence in the validation cohort in a later analysis, because that analysis had no HLA typing for the cohort.

CDR1 SGHTA and CDR2 FQGTGA are derived from the germline V gene. The CDR3 has 13 amino acids, counting the end cysteine and phenylalanine. Only the CDR3 portion is preserved as DNA: 39 bases, with reading frame beginning at the first base. V loses 5 bases at its end and J loses 4 bases; junction bases beyond the gene matches: 4. Receptor libraries were prepared by the immunoSEQ multiplex PCR assay. On the authors' methods: A statistical classification framework was developed to diagnose cytomegalovirus status using the catalog of TCR beta chain sequences. TCRdb provides this immuneACCESS table in a form limited to in-frame rearrangements. Some clones are lacking; in checked studies, under half of them reflect an unresolved V gene, and why the rest are absent is not known. From that table come the V and J calls and clone size; the DNA was used to work out D and trimming. Counted in this sample were some 240,000 clones; less than 90% of them appeared once. Clones ranked in the top ten supply 5.5% to 7% of the sample.

The donors were included in the validation cohort of some 120 subjects, a group kept apart from the roughly 670-subject first cohort. Of note for this clone: Its antigen is unknown. Base qualities are not at hand, and no much larger clone is one base apart.

This receptor was taken from a woman aged 18-35 years in good health and CMV-seronegative. The V and J segments used are TRBV7-3 and TRBJ1-2, with TRBD1 matching 7 junction bases. Source material: PBMCs. The CDR3 protein: CASSKDRVYGYTF. The DNA is as follows: TGTGCCAGCAGCAAAGACAGGGTCTATGGCTACACCTTC.